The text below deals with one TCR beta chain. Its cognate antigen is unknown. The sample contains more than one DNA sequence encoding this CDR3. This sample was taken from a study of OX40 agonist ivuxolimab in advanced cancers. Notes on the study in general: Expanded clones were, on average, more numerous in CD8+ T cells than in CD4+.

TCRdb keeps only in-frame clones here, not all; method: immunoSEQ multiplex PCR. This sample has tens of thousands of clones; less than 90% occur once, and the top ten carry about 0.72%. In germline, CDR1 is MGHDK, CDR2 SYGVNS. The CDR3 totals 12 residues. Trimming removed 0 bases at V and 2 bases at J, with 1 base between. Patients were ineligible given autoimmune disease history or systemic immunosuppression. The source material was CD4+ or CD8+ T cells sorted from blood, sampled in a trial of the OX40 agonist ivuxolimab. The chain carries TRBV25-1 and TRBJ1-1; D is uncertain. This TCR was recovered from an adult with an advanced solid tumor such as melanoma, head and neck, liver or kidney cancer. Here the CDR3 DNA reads TGTGCCAGCAGTGAATACAACACTGAAGCTTTCTTT. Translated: CASSEYNTEAFF.